This T cell receptor beta chain was recorded in a study of cytomegalovirus exposure and HLA in healthy donors. Profiling relied on immunoSEQ multiplex PCR, and the TCRdb table lists in-frame clones only, not all of them. Among roughly 43,000 clones listed, approximately 93% were seen once. The CDR3 is made up of 10 amino acids. The sequenced sample was PBMCs. The sequence derives from a woman aged 18-29 years in good health and CMV-seronegative. The chain joins TRBV21-1 to TRBJ2-7; the D call in the table, TRBD1, was not verified against the DNA. TRBV21-1 is given as a pseudogene. Written as DNA, the CDR3 is TGTGCCAGCAGCAAGGCCGAGCAGTACTTC. This encodes CASSKAEQYF.